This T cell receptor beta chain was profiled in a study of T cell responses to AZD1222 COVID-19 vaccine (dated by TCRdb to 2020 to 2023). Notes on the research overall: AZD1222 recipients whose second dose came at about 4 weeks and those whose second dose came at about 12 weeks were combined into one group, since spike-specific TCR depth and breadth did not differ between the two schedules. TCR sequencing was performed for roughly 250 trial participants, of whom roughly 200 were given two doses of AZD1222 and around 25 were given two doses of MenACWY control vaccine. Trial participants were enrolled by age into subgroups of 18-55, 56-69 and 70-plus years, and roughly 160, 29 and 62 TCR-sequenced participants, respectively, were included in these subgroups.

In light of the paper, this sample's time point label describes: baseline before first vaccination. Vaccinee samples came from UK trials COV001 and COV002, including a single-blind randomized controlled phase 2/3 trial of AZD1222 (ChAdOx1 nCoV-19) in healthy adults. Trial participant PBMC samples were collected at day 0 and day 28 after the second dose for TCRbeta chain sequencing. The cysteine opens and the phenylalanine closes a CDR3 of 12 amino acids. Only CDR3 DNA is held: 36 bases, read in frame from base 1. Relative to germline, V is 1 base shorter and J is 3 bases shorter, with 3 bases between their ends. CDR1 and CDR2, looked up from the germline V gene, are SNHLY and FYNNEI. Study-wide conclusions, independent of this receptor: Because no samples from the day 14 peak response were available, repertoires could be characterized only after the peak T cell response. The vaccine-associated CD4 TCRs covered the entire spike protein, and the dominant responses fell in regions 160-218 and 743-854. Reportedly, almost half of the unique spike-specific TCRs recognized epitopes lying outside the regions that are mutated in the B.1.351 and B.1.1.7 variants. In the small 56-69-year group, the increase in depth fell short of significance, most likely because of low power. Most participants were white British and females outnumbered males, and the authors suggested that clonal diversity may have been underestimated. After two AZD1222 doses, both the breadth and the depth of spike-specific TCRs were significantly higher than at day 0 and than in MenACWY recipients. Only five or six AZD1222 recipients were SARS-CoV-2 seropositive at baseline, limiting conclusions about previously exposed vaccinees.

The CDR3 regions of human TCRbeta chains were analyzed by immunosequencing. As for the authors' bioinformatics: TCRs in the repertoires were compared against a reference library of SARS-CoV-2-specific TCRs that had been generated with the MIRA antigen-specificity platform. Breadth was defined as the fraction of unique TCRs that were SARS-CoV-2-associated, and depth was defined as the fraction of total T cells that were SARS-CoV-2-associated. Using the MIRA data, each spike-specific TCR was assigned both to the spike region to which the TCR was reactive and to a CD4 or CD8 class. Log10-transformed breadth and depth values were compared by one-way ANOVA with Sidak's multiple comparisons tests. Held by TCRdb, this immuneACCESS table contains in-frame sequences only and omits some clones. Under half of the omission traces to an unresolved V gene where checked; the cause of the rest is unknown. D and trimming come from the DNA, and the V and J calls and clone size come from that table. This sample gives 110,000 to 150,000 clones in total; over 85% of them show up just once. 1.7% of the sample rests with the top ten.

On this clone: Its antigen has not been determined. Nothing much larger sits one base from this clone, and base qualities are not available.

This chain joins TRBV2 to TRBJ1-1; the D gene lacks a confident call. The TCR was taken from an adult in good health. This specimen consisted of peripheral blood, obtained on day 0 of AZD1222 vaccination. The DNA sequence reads TGTGCCAGCAGTGAAGAGGACACTGAAGCTTTCTTT. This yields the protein CASSEEDTEAFF.